Sequencing of this T cell receptor beta chain was carried out in a study of blood T cell repertoires in COVID-19 (dated by TCRdb to 2018 to 2021). The study in broad terms: Collaborator samples came from the United States, Italy and Spain and covered acute and convalescent phases of COVID-19. The samples were drawn from the first 160 participants of the ongoing ImmuneRACE study and from under 1,500 subjects provided by 6 global collaborators. The material from the prospective study consisted of cDNA or gDNA derived from T cells, B-cell-depleted T cells, or PBMCs. Sample metadata almost always included a de-identified subject ID, COVID-19 status, age in years and sex. A freely available public database, intended as a resource for researchers studying the immune response to SARS-CoV-2, is where the repertoires were released. The dataset comprised deeply sampled blood TCRbeta repertoires from subjects exposed to, actively infected with, or recovered from COVID-19. HLA class I and class II types, where available, came from metadata supplied by the sample provider rather than from assay-based typing.

The V end loses 0 bases and the J end loses 3 bases, and a stretch of 13 bases separates them. The cysteine opens and the phenylalanine closes a CDR3 of 15 amino acids. The only DNA kept is the CDR3, 45 bases in frame from the first base. From the germline V gene, CDR1 is SGDLS and CDR2 is YYNGEE. The full study reports these points: Clinical and demographic metadata were provided uncurated, with the amount varying by source and participant.

This clone was observed a few times. Its specific antigen is unknown. No much larger clone exists at a distance of one base, and base qualities are not known. The immunoSEQ Assay, a bias-controlled multiplex PCR, was used to amplify TCRbeta CDR3 regions from genomic DNA. As for the original processing: Nucleated cell counts per sample were estimated from amplification of reference gene primers within the assay. To quantify the absolute abundance of each unique TCRbeta CDR3 rearrangement, sequence reads were collapsed and filtered. For each sample, productive Simpson clonality was calculated as the square root of Simpson's diversity index over productive rearrangements. The table comes from immuneACCESS by way of TCRdb, which keeps in-frame sequences with V and J called. Part of the clones is missing from these tables; in studies checked, under half for an unresolved V gene and the rest for unknown reasons. That table is the source of V, J and clone size, and D and trimming were worked out from the DNA. The sample includes 180,000 or so clones, with roughly 84% observed a single time. 10% to 15% of the sample comes from the top ten.

In the prospective study, participants were roughly 18 to 90 years old, resided in under 30 geographic areas of the United States, and were enrolled through a virtual design. Cohort assignment in the prospective study relied on participant-reported clinical history from a screening survey and a study questionnaire. ImmuneRACE Cohort 3 recovered participants were defined by two consecutive negative NP/OP PCR tests, healthcare professional clearance, or symptom resolution. Mobile phlebotomists in the prospective study collected whole blood, serum and a nasopharyngeal or oropharyngeal swab from every participant. Participants in the prospective study had the option to provide additional blood draws and questionnaires over a roughly 2-month period. Prospective study blood samples were shipped either frozen or at room temperature before DNA extraction.

Sequences were obtained from PBMCs or T cells enriched from blood (not recorded which). The sequence came from an older woman who had recovered from COVID-19. The chain is made from TRBV9 and TRBJ2-7; no D segment can be confidently identified. The CDR3 reads CASSVAAGRNYEQYF. The DNA sequence is as follows: TGTGCCAGCAGCGTAGCTGCCGGCAGGAACTACGAGCAGTACTTC. With the portions outside the CDR3 filled from the reference TRBV9 and TRBJ2-7 genes, the complete variable region becomes DSGVTQTPKHLITATGQRVTLRCSPRSGDLSVYWYQQSLDQGLQFLIQYYNGEERAKGNILERFSAQQFPDLHSELNLSSLELGDSALYFCASSVAAGRNYEQYFGPGTRLTVT.